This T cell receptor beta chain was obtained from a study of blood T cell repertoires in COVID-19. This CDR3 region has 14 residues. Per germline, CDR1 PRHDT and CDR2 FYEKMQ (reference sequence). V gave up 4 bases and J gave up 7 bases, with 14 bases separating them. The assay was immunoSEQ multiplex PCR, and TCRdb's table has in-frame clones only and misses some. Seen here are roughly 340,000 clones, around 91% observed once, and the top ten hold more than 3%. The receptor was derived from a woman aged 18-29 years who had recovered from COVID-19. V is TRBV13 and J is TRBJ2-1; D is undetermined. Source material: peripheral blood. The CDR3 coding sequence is TGTGCCAGCAGCTCCCCAAATAGCCTAAATGAGCAGTTCTTC. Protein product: CASSSPNSLNEQFF. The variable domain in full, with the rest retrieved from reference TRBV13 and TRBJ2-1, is AAGVIQSPRHLIKEKRETATLKCYPIPRHDTVYWYQQGPGQDPQFLISFYEKMQSDKGSIPDRFSAQQFSDYHSELNMSSLELGDSALYFCASSSPNSLNEQFFGPGTRLTVL.